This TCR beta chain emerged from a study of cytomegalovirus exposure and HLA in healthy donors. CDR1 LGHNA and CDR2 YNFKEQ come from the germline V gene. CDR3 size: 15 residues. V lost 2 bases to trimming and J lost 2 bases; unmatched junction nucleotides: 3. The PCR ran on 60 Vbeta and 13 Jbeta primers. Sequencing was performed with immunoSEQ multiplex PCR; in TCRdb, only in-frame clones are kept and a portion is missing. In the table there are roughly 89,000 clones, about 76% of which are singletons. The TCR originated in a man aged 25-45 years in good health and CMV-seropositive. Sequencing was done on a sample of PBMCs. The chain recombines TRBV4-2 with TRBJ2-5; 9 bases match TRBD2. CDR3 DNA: TGTGCCAGCAGCCAACGGCGGGGGGGACAAGAGACCCAGTACTTC. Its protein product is CASSQRRGGQETQYF.